The T cell receptor beta chain described here comes from a study of T cell responses to AZD1222 COVID-19 vaccine. Study information: Second doses were pooled across both intervals (about 4 or about 12 weeks).

Measured with immunoSEQ multiplex PCR; TCRdb has only the in-frame clones, and not every one. This table has over 100,000 clones, roughly nine tenths appearing once. As for this clone: The antigen is not known.

Study findings and constraints: With dominance at 160-218 and 743-854, vaccine-associated CD4 TCRs spanned spike. Seropositive status at baseline applied to only five or six AZD1222 recipients. The study sampled repertoires only after the peak T cell response.

The CDR3 runs 16 residues. The gene calls are TRBV21-1 and TRBJ2-5; the D call in the table, TRBD1, was not verified against the DNA. TRBV21-1 is given as a pseudogene. Sequencing used peripheral blood, obtained on day 0 of AZD1222 vaccination. This TCR was recovered from an adult in good health. The CDR3 spells CASSKVGPGHPETQYF. The CDR3 nucleotides read TGTGCCAGCAGCAAAGTGGGCCCGGGACACCCTGAGACCCAGTACTTC.